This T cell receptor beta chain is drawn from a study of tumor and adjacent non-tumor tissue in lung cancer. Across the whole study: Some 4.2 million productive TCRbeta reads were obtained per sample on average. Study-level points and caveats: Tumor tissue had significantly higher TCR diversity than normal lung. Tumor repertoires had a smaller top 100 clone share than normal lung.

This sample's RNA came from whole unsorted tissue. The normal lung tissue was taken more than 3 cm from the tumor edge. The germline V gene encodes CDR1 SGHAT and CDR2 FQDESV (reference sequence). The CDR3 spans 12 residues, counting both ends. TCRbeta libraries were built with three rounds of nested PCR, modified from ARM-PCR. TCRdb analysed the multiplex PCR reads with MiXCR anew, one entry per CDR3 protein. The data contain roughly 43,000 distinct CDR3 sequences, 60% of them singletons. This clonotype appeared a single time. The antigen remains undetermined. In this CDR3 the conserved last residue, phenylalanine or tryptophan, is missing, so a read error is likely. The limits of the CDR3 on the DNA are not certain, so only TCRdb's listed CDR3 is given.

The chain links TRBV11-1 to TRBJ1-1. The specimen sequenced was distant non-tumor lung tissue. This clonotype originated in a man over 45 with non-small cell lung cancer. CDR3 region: CAGSLAGSETFL.